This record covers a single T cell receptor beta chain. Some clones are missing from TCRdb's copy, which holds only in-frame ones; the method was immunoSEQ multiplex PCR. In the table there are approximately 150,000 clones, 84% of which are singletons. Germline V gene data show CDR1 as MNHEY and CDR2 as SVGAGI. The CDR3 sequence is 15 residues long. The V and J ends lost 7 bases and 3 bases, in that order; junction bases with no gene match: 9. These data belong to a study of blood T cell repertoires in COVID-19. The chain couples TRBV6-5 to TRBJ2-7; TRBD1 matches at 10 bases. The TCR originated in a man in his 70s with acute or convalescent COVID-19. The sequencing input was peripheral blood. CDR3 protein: CASTHMDRGNYEQYF. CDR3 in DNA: TGTGCCAGCACCCACATGGACAGGGGGAACTACGAGCAGTACTTC.